A single sample is the source of the 25 T cell receptor beta chains below, sequenced in a study of low-dose radiotherapy and immunotherapy resistance in tumors. cDNA synthesis used a TRAV/TRBV-specific primer set for both chains. With a V-primer adapter and a constant-region primer, TCRs were amplified for roughly 20 PCR cycles. MiXCR, run by TCRdb on the reads, gives a single entry per CDR3 protein. The sample lists about 84,000 distinct CDR3 sequences, around 17% occurring once. The time point: after trial treatment. Treatment of the sample: LDRT plus nivolumab, ipilimumab, low-dose cyclophosphamide and aspirin (RACIN trial). The specimen comprised PBMCs, sampled after low-dose radiotherapy plus immunotherapy. These receptors were collected from a male donor with prostate cancer.

This clonotype came up many times. The chain carries TRBV6-1 and TRBJ1-4; no reliable D call. CDR1 MNHNS and CDR2 SASEGT come from the germline V gene. This CDR3 spans 15 amino acids. V was pared by 0 bases and J by 0 bases, with 5 bases between. CDR3 in amino acids: CASSEAYATNEKLFF. CDR3 nucleotide sequence: TGTGCCAGCAGTGAAGCATATGCAACTAATGAAAAACTGTTTTTT.

This clonotype was detected ten times or more. In DNA form, the CDR3 reads TGCGCCAGCAGCGTGGACCCCGTAGCTTCCGAGCAGTACTTC. Translated, it gives CASSVDPVASEQYF. This chain uses TRBV5-1 with TRBJ2-7; D not resolved. CDR3 size: 14 residues. Looked up from germline, CDR1 is SGHRS and CDR2 is YFSETQ. V gave up 4 bases and J gave up 6 bases, with 17 bases separating them.

This clonotype has a count of ten or more. The chain employs TRBV7-2 and TRBJ1-5; no clear D gene. CDR1 is SGHTA, CDR2 FQGNSA, per germline. V was cut by 2 bases and J by 5 bases, with 10 bases left in between. The CDR3 extends over 14 amino acids. The CDR3 DNA reads as TGTGCCAGCAGCTTATACCCTTGGGATCAGCCCCAGCATTTT. This gives the protein CASSLYPWDQPQHF.

This clonotype was detected ten times or more. This chain uses TRBV5-1 with TRBJ1-1; 8 bases are a match to TRBD1. CDR1 SGHRS and CDR2 YFSETQ come from the germline V gene. V lost 5 bases, J lost 3 bases, and 3 bases stayed unmatched. CDR3 length: 13 amino acids. The CDR3 reads CASSMTGDTEAFF. In DNA, the CDR3 is TGCGCCAGCAGTATGACAGGGGACACTGAAGCTTTCTTT.

Ten or more counts support this clonotype. V gene TRBV15 combines with J gene TRBJ2-5; possible D gene TRBD1, 6 bases. V was trimmed by 0 bases and J by 0 bases, leaving 8 bases between them. The CDR3 covers 15 residues. In germline, CDR1 is LNHNV, CDR2 YYDKDF (reference sequence). The CDR3 DNA follows: TGTGCCACCAGCAGAGATAGGGGGTACCAAGAGACCCAGTACTTC. Its translation: CATSRDRGYQETQYF.

Notes on this clonotype: A read error is likely here: a far larger clone is one base away. V and J are TRBV11-3 and TRBJ2-7, with 10 bases aligning to TRBD1. Per germline, CDR1 SGHNT and CDR2 YENEEA. V gave up 5 bases and J gave up 3 bases; unmatched junction bases: 7. This CDR3 comprises 15 residues. CDR3 bases: TGTGCCAGCAGCCCGGCCGGGACAGGGGTCTACGAGCAGTACTTC. It translates to CASSPAGTGVYEQYF. The entire variable domain, with the rest obtained from reference TRBV11-3 and TRBJ2-7, is as follows: EAGVVQSPRYKIIEKKQPVAFWCNPISGHNTLYWYLQNLGQGPELLIRYENEEAVDDSQLPKDRFSAERLKGVDSTLKIQPAELGDSAVYLCASSPAGTGVYEQYFGPGTRLTVT.

This clonotype occurred many times. J is TRBJ1-5 and V is TRBV7-9, with D unresolved. Trimming stripped 3 bases from V and 5 bases from J, with 5 bases between. Germline V CDR1 and CDR2: SEHNR, FQNEAQ (reference sequence). The CDR3 length is 12 residues. The CDR3 DNA reads as TGTGCCAGCAGCTTTGGGGATCAGCCCCAGCATTTT. This sequence encodes CASSFGDQPQHF.

This clonotype was counted many times. The chain is built from TRBV27 and TRBJ2-1; no reliable D call. V lost 2 bases and J 10 bases, leaving 12 bases between the germline ends. The CDR3 consists of 13 residues. CDR1 is MNHEY and CDR2 is SMNVEV in the germline V gene (reference sequence). The CDR3 nucleotides read TGTGCCAGCAGTTTAGAAATTAGCTCGGAGCAGTTCTTC. This encodes CASSLEISSEQFF.

This clonotype was detected ten times or more. This chain uses TRBV18 with TRBJ2-3, with D hard to call. CDR1 is KGHSH and CDR2 is LQKENI in the germline V gene. V lost 2 bases and J 0 bases, leaving 9 bases between the germline ends. This CDR3 comprises 15 residues. The DNA of the CDR3 is TGTGCCAGCTCACCAACGGGCCAGAGCACAGATACGCAGTATTTT. Translation gives CASSPTGQSTDTQYF.

This clonotype was recorded at least ten times. V and J are TRBV6-2 or TRBV6-3 and TRBJ2-3; 11 nucleotides match TRBD2. Germline V gene lookup returns CDR1 MNHEY and CDR2 SVGEGT. The J segment lost 4 bases and the V segment lost 6 bases, leaving 6 bases of the junction unmatched. The CDR3 covers 15 residues. DNA of the CDR3: TGTGCCAGCAGAACTAGCGGGAGCATGGCAGATACGCAGTATTTT. Amino acid sequence: CASRTSGSMADTQYF.

This clonotype was observed at least ten times. This chain connects TRBV5-1 to TRBJ2-6; maybe TRBD2 (5 bases). The CDR3 runs to 15 residues. V lost 3 bases and J 3 bases, leaving 10 bases between the germline ends. From germline, CDR1 is SGHRS and CDR2 YFSETQ. Here the CDR3 DNA reads TGCGCCAGCAGCTCGACCGGAGGTGGGGCCAACGTCCTGACTTTC. It encodes CASSSTGGGANVLTF.

About this clonotype: This likely stems from a read error, as it lies one base from a far larger clone. The chain joins TRBV19 to TRBJ2-7; TRBD1 might be the D (6 bases). With 3 bases removed from V and 7 bases from J, the gap between germline ends came to 13 bases. In germline, CDR1 is LNHDA, CDR2 SQIVND (reference sequence). The CDR3 has 13 amino acids. The CDR3 DNA reads as TGTGCCAGTAGTATGGGCAGGGGCAATGAGCAGTACTTC. This translates into CASSMGRGNEQYF.

This clonotype was counted ten times or more. The rearrangement uses TRBV28 and TRBJ2-7; TRBD1 matches 7 bases. The V gene end was trimmed by 7 bases and the J gene end by 3 bases; junction bases not matched to a gene: 9. The CDR3 contains 14 residues. Germline CDR1 MDHEN, CDR2 SYDVKM. CDR3 sequence: CASTYRGLGYEQYF. Here the CDR3 DNA reads TGTGCCAGCACCTACAGGGGCCTCGGCTACGAGCAGTACTTC.

Ten or more counts support this clonotype. V is TRBV29-1 and J is TRBJ2-7; 9 nucleotides agree with TRBD2. J was trimmed by 6 bases and V by 4 bases; bases with no gene match: 7. The CDR3 spans 13 residues. The V gene's germline CDR1 is SQVTM and CDR2 ANQGSEA. CDR3 sequence reads: CSVGTSVYSEQYF. CDR3 nucleotides: TGCAGCGTTGGGACTAGCGTCTATTCCGAGCAGTACTTC.

CDR3: CASSQGQGFYNSPLHF. CDR3 coding DNA: TGTGCCAGCAGCCAAGGACAGGGGTTCTATAATTCACCCCTCCACTTT. The chain employs TRBV14 and TRBJ1-6; 8 nucleotides line up with TRBD1. V shed 1 base and J 3 bases; nucleotides not matched to a gene: 2. There are 16 residues in the CDR3. Germline CDR1 SGHDN, CDR2 FVKESK.

This clonotype was counted ten times or more. V gene TRBV28 combines with J gene TRBJ2-7; possible D gene TRBD1, 6 bases. Trimming pared 6 bases from V and 3 bases from J, leaving 9 bases between. CDR1 MDHEN and CDR2 SYDVKM come from the germline V gene. The CDR3 totals 12 residues. CDR3 in amino acids: CASSQGNYEQYF. In DNA, the CDR3 is TGTGCCAGCAGCCAGGGGAACTACGAGCAGTACTTC.

This clonotype was counted at least ten times. This chain uses TRBV5-6 with TRBJ1-3, with a weak D call TRBD1 (5 bases). The CDR3 spans 15 residues. Between the trimmed V and J ends, which lost 1 base and 1 base, there was a span of 9 bases. Germline-derived CDR1 and CDR2 are SGHDT and YYEEEE. The CDR3 protein is CASSLSGTSGNTIYF. In nucleotides, the CDR3 is TGTGCCAGCAGCTTGTCAGGGACTTCTGGAAACACCATATATTTT.

The sample holds one count of this clonotype. One base away lies a much larger clone, so this may be a sequencing read error. The chain couples TRBV29-1 to TRBJ1-2; 11 nucleotides agree with TRBD1. The CDR3 totals 11 residues. Germline CDR1 and CDR2: SQVTM and ANQGSEA. CDR3 in amino acids: CIAQGQGVDTF. The CDR3 coding sequence is TGCATCGCCCAGGGACAGGGGGTTGATACCTTC.

This clonotype was detected ten times or more. This sequence joins TRBV5-1 and TRBJ2-3, with unresolved D. Germline V lookup: CDR1 SGHRS, CDR2 YFSETQ. This CDR3 spans 14 amino acids. The ends were cut back, 0 bases at V and 1 base at J, with 6 bases in the middle. The CDR3 sequence: CASSLGDGTDTQYF. CDR3 DNA: TGCGCCAGCAGCTTGGGTGATGGCACAGATACGCAGTATTTT.

This clonotype was detected many times. The genes are TRBV20-1 and TRBJ2-3; 8 nucleotides line up with TRBD2. The germline V gene encodes CDR1 DFQATT and CDR2 SNEGSKA (reference sequence). The CDR3 loop spans 14 amino acids. The junction had 15 bases not matched to a gene; V was cut back by 6 bases and J by 10 bases. The CDR3, as DNA: TGCAGTGCAACCGGGACTAGGGGGGACGTTCCGCAGTATTTT. Translation gives CSATGTRGDVPQYF.

This clonotype came up many times. In DNA form, the CDR3 reads TGTGCCAGCAGCCTGACTAGCGGGATAGGTGGTGAGCAGTTCTTC. It encodes CASSLTSGIGGEQFF. The chain carries TRBV5-4 and TRBJ2-1, with TRBD2 matching 11 bases. The V gene's germline CDR1 is SGHNT and CDR2 YYREEE (reference sequence). Trimming cost V 4 bases and J 9 bases; bases outside gene matches: 9. The length of the CDR3 is 15 residues.

This clonotype has ten or more counts. The chain couples TRBV4-1 to TRBJ2-2; D remains unclear. V shed 1 base and J shed 1 base, with 7 bases lying between them. The CDR3 is made up of 15 amino acids. Per germline, CDR1 MGHRA and CDR2 YSYEKL. CDR3 residues: CASSQVPGNTGELFF. CDR3 nucleotide sequence: TGCGCCAGCAGCCAAGTTCCAGGGAACACCGGGGAGCTGTTTTTT.

This clonotype was observed many times. V usage is TRBV3-1 and J usage is TRBJ1-6, with 10 bases identical to TRBD1. The CDR3 spans 14 residues. CDR1 and CDR2 from the germline V gene are LGHDT and YNNKEL (reference sequence). Germline trimming cut 3 bases from V and 7 bases from J; bases unmatched to any gene: 0. CDR3 DNA: TGTGCCAGCAGCCAGGACAGGGGGAATTCACCCCTCCACTTT. Protein: CASSQDRGNSPLHF.

This clonotype was counted at least ten times. The gene calls are TRBV12-3 or TRBV12-4 and TRBJ2-1; D call uncertain. V gave up 6 bases and J gave up 2 bases, with 14 bases separating them. This CDR3 spans 15 amino acids. CDR3 nucleotide sequence: TGTGCCAGCAGCCGTAACCGGGCTACCTACAATGAGCAGTTCTTC. Encoded protein: CASSRNRATYNEQFF.

At least ten counts were recorded for this clonotype. The chain employs TRBV30 and TRBJ1-3; 7 bases are a match to TRBD1. The CDR3 contains 14 residues. Germline assignment: CDR1 GTSNPN and CDR2 SVGIG (reference sequence). Germline trimming cut 1 base from V and 2 bases from J; bases unmatched to any gene: 2. The DNA for the CDR3 is TGTGCCTGGAGTGCGACAGGGACTGGAAACACCATATATTTT. Amino acid sequence: CAWSATGTGNTIYF.